A selection of T cell receptor beta chains follows, all from one sample in a study of T cell responses to AZD1222 COVID-19 vaccine. Profiling relied on immunoSEQ multiplex PCR, and the TCRdb table lists in-frame clones only, not all of them. The table includes about 200,000 clones, more than 85% detected once. The specimen was peripheral blood, collected 28 days after the second AZD1222 dose. Receptor source: an adult who received the AZD1222 COVID-19 vaccine. The CDR3 runs from the conserved cysteine through the conserved F or W. D genes are given only for firm matches. A clone size is listed for some rows: how often the clone was seen (once, few, many), or a class if it is expanded.

D gene: TRBD1
clone size: .
J gene: TRBJ2-3
V gene: TRBV11-3
CDR3 protein: CASSLFGTGGADTQYF
CDR3 DNA: TGTGCCAGCAGCCTCTTCGGGACAGGGGGCGCAGATACGCAGTATTTT

D gene: .
clone size: .
J gene: TRBJ1-5
V gene: TRBV19
CDR3 protein: CASSQPGGAWQPQHF
CDR3 DNA: TGTGCCAGTAGCCAGCCGGGGGGGGCCTGGCAGCCCCAGCATTTT

D gene: TRBD1
clone size: .
J gene: TRBJ1-1
V gene: TRBV27
CDR3 protein: CASHRQGNTEAFF
CDR3 DNA: TGTGCCAGTCACAGACAGGGGAACACTGAAGCTTTCTTT

D gene: .
clone size: once
J gene: TRBJ1-2
V gene: TRBV19
CDR3 protein: CASMGWGRLYTF
CDR3 DNA: TGTGCCAGTATGGGGTGGGGTCGTCTCTACACCTTC

D gene: .
clone size: .
J gene: TRBJ1-5
V gene: TRBV10-1
CDR3 protein: CASSADQNQPQHF
CDR3 DNA: TGCGCCAGCAGTGCAGATCAGAATCAGCCCCAGCATTTT

D gene: TRBD2
clone size: .
J gene: TRBJ2-1
V gene: TRBV5-1
CDR3 protein: CASSLAAGAHNEQFF
CDR3 DNA: TGCGCCAGCAGCCTCGCAGCGGGGGCCCACAATGAGCAGTTCTTC

D gene: TRBD1
clone size: .
J gene: TRBJ2-1
V gene: TRBV6-4
CDR3 protein: CASSVTQGDEQFF
CDR3 DNA: TGTGCCAGCAGTGTTACTCAGGGGGATGAGCAGTTCTTC

D gene: TRBD1
clone size: .
J gene: TRBJ1-4
V gene: TRBV2
CDR3 protein: CASRGTGANEKLFF
CDR3 DNA: TGTGCCAGCAGAGGGACAGGCGCGAATGAAAAACTGTTTTTT

D gene: .
clone size: .
J gene: TRBJ2-3
V gene: TRBV5-4
CDR3 protein: CATQVGRGLVTDTQYF
CDR3 DNA: TGTGCCACGCAGGTCGGACGGGGACTCGTGACAGATACGCAGTATTTT

D gene: TRBD1
clone size: .
J gene: TRBJ2-2
V gene: TRBV7-3
CDR3 protein: CASSLGTVNTGELFF
CDR3 DNA: TGTGCCAGCAGCCTAGGGACAGTGAACACCGGGGAGCTGTTTTTT

D gene: .
clone size: few
J gene: TRBJ2-1
V gene: TRBV7-9
CDR3 protein: CASSLTSFGNEQFF
CDR3 DNA: TGTGCCAGCAGCCTAACTAGTTTCGGCAATGAGCAGTTCTTC

D gene: .
clone size: .
J gene: TRBJ2-1
V gene: TRBV27
CDR3 protein: CASSQIGASLEEFF
CDR3 DNA: TGTGCCAGCAGTCAAATAGGGGCCTCCTTAGAGGAGTTCTTC

D gene: .
clone size: .
J gene: TRBJ2-5
V gene: TRBV24-1
CDR3 protein: CATSEPGNLLEGETQYF
CDR3 DNA: TGTGCCACCAGTGAACCCGGGAACCTTTTAGAGGGTGAGACCCAGTACTTC

D gene: .
clone size: .
J gene: TRBJ2-1
V gene: TRBV18
CDR3 protein: CASASAGFWFF
CDR3 DNA: TGTGCCAGCGCCTCGGCCGGATTTTGGTTCTTC

D gene: .
clone size: .
J gene: TRBJ2-7
V gene: TRBV12-3/TRBV12-4
CDR3 protein: CASSFRQSYEQYF
CDR3 DNA: TGTGCCAGCAGTTTCAGACAATCCTACGAGCAGTACTTC

D gene: TRBD1
clone size: .
J gene: TRBJ1-1
V gene: TRBV13
CDR3 protein: CASSSGQGVTEAFF
CDR3 DNA: TGTGCCAGCAGCTCCGGACAGGGGGTCACTGAAGCTTTCTTT

D gene: TRBD1
clone size: .
J gene: TRBJ1-5
V gene: TRBV24-1
CDR3 protein: CATSADRANQPQHF
CDR3 DNA: TGTGCCACCAGTGCAGACAGGGCCAATCAGCCCCAGCATTTT

D gene: .
clone size: once
J gene: TRBJ2-2
V gene: TRBV5-1
CDR3 protein: CASSLVATGPGTGELFF
CDR3 DNA: TGCGCCAGCAGCTTGGTTGCCACGGGCCCTGGCACCGGGGAGCTGTTTTTT

D gene: .
clone size: few
J gene: TRBJ1-2
V gene: TRBV28
CDR3 protein: CASRTDYGYTF
CDR3 DNA: TGTGCCAGCAGAACCGACTATGGCTACACCTTC

D gene: TRBD1
clone size: .
J gene: TRBJ2-7
V gene: TRBV28
CDR3 protein: CASRSRDRGFEQYF
CDR3 DNA: TGTGCCAGCAGATCCCGGGACAGGGGGTTTGAGCAGTACTTC

D gene: TRBD1
clone size: .
J gene: TRBJ1-1
V gene: TRBV6-1
CDR3 protein: CASSEVGTAKNTEAFF
CDR3 DNA: TGTGCCAGCAGTGAAGTCGGGACAGCCAAGAACACTGAAGCTTTCTTT

D gene: TRBD2
clone size: few
J gene: TRBJ2-1
V gene: TRBV12-3/TRBV12-4
CDR3 protein: CASSSGSSEFF
CDR3 DNA: TGTGCCAGCAGCAGCGGGAGCTCGGAGTTCTTC

D gene: .
clone size: .
J gene: TRBJ1-1
V gene: TRBV18
CDR3 protein: CASSPPGPGENTEAFF
CDR3 DNA: TGTGCCAGCTCACCACCTGGTCCGGGAGAGAACACTGAAGCTTTCTTT

D gene: TRBD2
clone size: .
J gene: TRBJ2-3
V gene: TRBV7-8
CDR3 protein: CASSSGTSGITDTQYF
CDR3 DNA: TGTGCCAGCAGCTCCGGGACTAGCGGGATCACAGATACGCAGTATTTT

D gene: TRBD2
clone size: .
J gene: TRBJ2-1
V gene: TRBV24-1
CDR3 protein: CATSDLGLAGGGHEQFF
CDR3 DNA: TGTGCCACCAGTGATTTGGGACTAGCGGGAGGAGGCCATGAGCAGTTCTTC

D gene: .
clone size: .
J gene: TRBJ2-5
V gene: TRBV25-1
CDR3 protein: CASSESQQGPGETQYF
CDR3 DNA: TGTGCCAGCAGTGAATCGCAACAGGGACCGGGAGAGACCCAGTACTTC

D gene: .
clone size: .
J gene: TRBJ2-7
V gene: TRBV7-7
CDR3 protein: CASSPGLNNNEQYF
CDR3 DNA: TGTGCTAGCAGCCCAGGACTGAACAACAACGAGCAGTACTTC

D gene: .
clone size: .
J gene: TRBJ1-1
V gene: TRBV27
CDR3 protein: CASSPRGGYGEAFF
CDR3 DNA: TGTGCCAGCAGTCCCAGGGGTGGTTATGGTGAAGCTTTCTTT

D gene: .
clone size: once
J gene: TRBJ2-2
V gene: TRBV5-4
CDR3 protein: CASSLLQDDTGELFF
CDR3 DNA: TGTGCCAGCAGCTTGCTGCAGGACGACACCGGGGAGCTGTTTTTT

D gene: .
clone size: .
J gene: TRBJ2-5
V gene: TRBV30
CDR3 protein: CAWGGASDRTQYF
CDR3 DNA: TGTGCCTGGGGGGGGGCTAGCGATAGGACCCAGTACTTC

D gene: TRBD1
clone size: .
J gene: TRBJ2-7
V gene: TRBV5-5
CDR3 protein: CASSWTDRGPSSYEQYF
CDR3 DNA: TGTGCCAGCAGCTGGACAGACAGGGGGCCGAGCTCCTACGAGCAGTACTTC

D gene: .
clone size: few
J gene: TRBJ1-1
V gene: TRBV3-1/TRBV3-2
CDR3 protein: CASSQDGYNTEAFF
CDR3 DNA: TGTGCCAGCAGCCAAGACGGGTACAACACTGAAGCTTTCTTT

D gene: .
clone size: .
J gene: TRBJ2-3
V gene: TRBV5-4
CDR3 protein: CASSFGGARTDTQYF
CDR3 DNA: TGTGCCAGCAGCTTCGGGGGAGCCCGCACAGATACGCAGTATTTT

D gene: .
clone size: .
J gene: TRBJ1-2
V gene: TRBV12-5
CDR3 protein: CASGLELLSGQGPVGGYGYTF
CDR3 DNA: TGTGCTAGTGGTTTGGAACTACTATCTGGGCAGGGACCCGTGGGGGGATATGGCTACACCTTC

D gene: .
clone size: .
J gene: TRBJ2-7
V gene: TRBV19
CDR3 protein: CASSIPQGGSYEQYF
CDR3 DNA: TGTGCCAGTAGTATACCCCAAGGGGGCTCCTACGAGCAGTACTTC

D gene: .
clone size: .
J gene: TRBJ2-2
V gene: TRBV9
CDR3 protein: CASSVDRARDGGLFF
CDR3 DNA: TGTGCCAGCAGCGTAGACAGGGCTCGGGATGGTGGGCTGTTTTTT

D gene: TRBD2
clone size: .
J gene: TRBJ2-1
V gene: TRBV11-2
CDR3 protein: CASSDDWVAGGQIGNEQFF
CDR3 DNA: TGTGCCAGCAGCGACGACTGGGTAGCGGGAGGGCAAATCGGCAATGAGCAGTTCTTC

D gene: TRBD1
clone size: .
J gene: TRBJ2-7
V gene: TRBV11-3
CDR3 protein: CASSSLGGLEQYF
CDR3 DNA: TGTGCCAGCAGCTCGCTAGGGGGCCTTGAGCAGTACTTC

D gene: .
clone size: .
J gene: TRBJ1-2
V gene: TRBV30
CDR3 protein: CASNRNYGYTF
CDR3 DNA: TGTGCCTCGAACAGGAACTATGGCTACACCTTC

D gene: .
clone size: .
J gene: TRBJ2-7
V gene: TRBV3-1/TRBV3-2
CDR3 protein: CASSQGIAIYEQYF
CDR3 DNA: TGTGCCAGCAGCCAAGGTATCGCGATCTACGAGCAGTACTTC

D gene: TRBD2
clone size: .
J gene: TRBJ2-1
V gene: TRBV14
CDR3 protein: CASSQTPGLAGVDEQFF
CDR3 DNA: TGTGCCAGCAGCCAAACTCCGGGACTAGCGGGAGTTGATGAGCAGTTCTTC

D gene: .
clone size: .
J gene: TRBJ1-2
V gene: TRBV5-1
CDR3 protein: CASSATGVYGYTF
CDR3 DNA: TGCGCCAGCAGCGCCACAGGTGTCTATGGCTACACCTTC

D gene: .
clone size: .
J gene: TRBJ1-1
V gene: TRBV7-9
CDR3 protein: CASSLGVGGNTEAFF
CDR3 DNA: TGTGCCAGCAGCTTAGGAGTGGGGGGGAACACTGAAGCTTTCTTT

D gene: .
clone size: .
J gene: TRBJ2-3
V gene: TRBV4-3
CDR3 protein: CASSLGRVGSDTQYF
CDR3 DNA: TGCGCCAGCAGCCTCGGACGGGTAGGATCAGATACGCAGTATTTT

D gene: TRBD2
clone size: .
J gene: TRBJ2-7
V gene: TRBV25-1
CDR3 protein: CASSYLAGVLDEQYF
CDR3 DNA: TGTGCCAGCAGTTACCTAGCGGGAGTCCTGGACGAGCAGTACTTC

D gene: .
clone size: once
J gene: TRBJ1-1
V gene: TRBV5-5
CDR3 protein: CASSLTGFTEAFF
CDR3 DNA: TGTGCCAGCAGCCTTACAGGGTTCACTGAAGCTTTCTTT

D gene: TRBD1
clone size: .
J gene: TRBJ1-2
V gene: TRBV19
CDR3 protein: CASSRTGYGYTF
CDR3 DNA: TGTGCCAGTAGCCGGACAGGATATGGCTACACCTTC

D gene: .
clone size: .
J gene: TRBJ1-3
V gene: TRBV9
CDR3 protein: CASSANGQGLNTIYF
CDR3 DNA: TGTGCCAGCAGCGCCAATGGGCAGGGATTAAACACCATATATTTT

D gene: .
clone size: .
J gene: TRBJ1-1
V gene: TRBV4-2
CDR3 protein: CASSLIGANTEAFF
CDR3 DNA: TGTGCCAGCAGCCTTATCGGGGCGAACACTGAAGCTTTCTTT